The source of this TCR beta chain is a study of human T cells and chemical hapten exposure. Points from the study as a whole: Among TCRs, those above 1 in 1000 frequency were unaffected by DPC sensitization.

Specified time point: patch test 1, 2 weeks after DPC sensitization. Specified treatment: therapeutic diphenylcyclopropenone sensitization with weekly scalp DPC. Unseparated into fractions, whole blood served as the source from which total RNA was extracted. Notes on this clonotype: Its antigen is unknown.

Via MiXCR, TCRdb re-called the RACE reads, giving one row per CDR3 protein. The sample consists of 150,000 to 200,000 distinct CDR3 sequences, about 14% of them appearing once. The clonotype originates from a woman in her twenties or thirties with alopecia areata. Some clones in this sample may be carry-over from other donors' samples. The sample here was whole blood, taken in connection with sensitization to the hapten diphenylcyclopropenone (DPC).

The CDR3: CSASWAADRELFF. In nucleotides, the CDR3 is TGCAGCGCTAGCTGGGCGGCGGACAGGGAGCTGTTTTTT. This chain uses TRBV29-1 with TRBJ2-2; perhaps D is TRBD1 or TRBD2 (5 bases each). Germline V gene lookup returns CDR1 SQVTM and CDR2 ANQGSEA. The CDR3 totals 13 residues. V gave up 7 bases and J gave up 9 bases, with 18 bases separating them.